The text below deals with one T cell receptor beta chain. Its antigen is currently not known. No quality values exist for individual bases; no much larger clone is one base distant. The sample contains more than one DNA sequence encoding this CDR3. The library was prepared using the immunoSEQ multiplex PCR assay. From the authors' description of their analysis: A statistical classification framework was built for diagnosing cytomegalovirus status from the catalog of TCR beta chain sequences. TCRdb holds this immuneACCESS table with in-frame rearrangements only. Some clones are missing; in checked studies, unresolved V genes explain under half, and the rest has no known cause. V and J calls and clone size are copied from that table; D and trimming were computed from the DNA. The sample has roughly 150,000 clones on record, 80% to 90% of them singletons. The leading ten clones occupy around 2.1% of the sample.

The donors belonged to the validation cohort of under 150 subjects, which was separate from the 666-subject first cohort. The germline V gene (reference sequence) yields LNHDA for CDR1 and SQIVND for CDR2. The germline V and J ends show losses of 4 bases and 4 bases respectively, and no gene match explains 5 bases of the junction. The CDR3 contains 14 residues, cysteine and phenylalanine counted. Of all the DNA, just the CDR3 is kept, 42 bases in frame from base 1. This record comes from a study of cytomegalovirus exposure and HLA in healthy donors (dated by TCRdb to 2017 to 2019). Context from the whole study: A later analysis indicated that the roughly 120 validation repertoires were generated on the platform also employed for the approximately 690 repertoires of the first cohort. The study aimed to test whether signatures of past pathogen exposure could be identified by cataloging public T cell receptors. Besides the first cohort of about 730 subjects, a separate validation cohort made up of roughly 120 different subjects was used. The study combined high-throughput TCR immunosequencing, statistical association of individual TCRs with disease status, and machine learning to predict cytomegalovirus infection status.

The research as a whole found: A total of fewer than 200 TCR beta chains were listed by the study as associated with cytomegalovirus. Cytomegalovirus status was reported to be diagnosed by the classifier with high specificity and sensitivity in both the original and validation cohorts. Of the cluster scores, 90% to 95% were above 0 in a later analysis, which found that TCRs clustered in the first cohort also tended to co-occur in the roughly 130 validation repertoires. The authors suggested that the approach could potentially be extended to other disease states and immunological phenotypes. Most TCR sequences were seen in very few donors, while some public TCRs were found in many individuals. The validation cohort had no HLA typing available for a later analysis, so co-occurrence within that cohort was assessed over all 120 or so repertoires. Three of the identified cytomegalovirus-associated TCR beta chains were confirmed in vitro to be specific for cytomegalovirus antigens.

The sequenced sample was PBMCs. The sequence came from a young woman in good health and CMV-seronegative. Recombination joined TRBV19 with TRBJ1-1, and 8 junctional nucleotides match TRBD1. Here is the DNA: TGTGCCAGTAGTAGGCAGGGGGCGGGCACTGAAGCTTTCTTT. The resulting protein is CASSRQGAGTEAFF.